The T cell receptor beta chain described here comes from a study of vaccination and CD4 T cells after COVID-19. Study context: Participants were vaccinated with two doses, given as either BNT162b2 or mRNA-1273 vaccine.

The assay that was used to sequence DNA from cultured CD4+ T cells was the Oncomine TCR Beta short-read assay. Extraction of genomic DNA was performed on cultured CD4+ T cells. TCRdb independently ran MiXCR on the PCR reads; one entry per CDR3 protein. The sample carries about 22,000 distinct CDR3 sequences, about 33% recorded once. This clonotype is a singleton in its sample. Its specificity is not known. Time point in this sample: late sampling 161 to 241 days after vaccination in a few convalescent patients. Regarding treatment: roughly 10-day PBMC culture with coronavirus spike peptide pools or control peptides (ViraFEST assay). The germline gives CDR1 SGHRS, CDR2 YFSETQ. The CDR3 is made up of 15 amino acids. Trimming stripped 1 base from V and 6 bases from J, with 17 bases between.

The rearrangement uses TRBV5-1 and TRBJ2-7; TRBD1 is a possible D gene (6 bases). The starting material was CD4+ T cells from blood, cultured in vitro, obtained about 7 months after SARS-CoV-2 vaccination. The clonotype was recovered from a human donor who had recovered from COVID-19. The CDR3 DNA follows: TGCGCCAGCAGCTTGACCCTCCAGGGGAGATCCGAGCAGTACTTC. As protein: CASSLTLQGRSEQYF. The complete variable domain, with remaining parts taken from reference TRBV5-1 and TRBJ2-7, reads KAGVTQTPRYLIKTRGQQVTLSCSPISGHRSVSWYQQTPGQGLQFLFEYFSETQRNKGNFPGRFSGRQFSNSRSEMNVSTLELGDSALYLCASSLTLQGRSEQYFGPGTRLTVT.